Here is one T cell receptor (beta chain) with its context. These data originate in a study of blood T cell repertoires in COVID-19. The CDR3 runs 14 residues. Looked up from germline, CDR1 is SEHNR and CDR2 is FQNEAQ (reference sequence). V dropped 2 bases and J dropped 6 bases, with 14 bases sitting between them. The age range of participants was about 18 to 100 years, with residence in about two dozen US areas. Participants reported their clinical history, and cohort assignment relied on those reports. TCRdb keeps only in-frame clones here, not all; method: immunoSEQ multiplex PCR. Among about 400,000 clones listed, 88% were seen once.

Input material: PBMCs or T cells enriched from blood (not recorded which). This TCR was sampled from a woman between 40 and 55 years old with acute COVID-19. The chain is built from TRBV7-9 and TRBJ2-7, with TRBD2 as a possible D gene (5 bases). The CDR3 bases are TGTGCCAGCAGCTTATCTGCCGGGGATCGCGAGCAGTACTTC. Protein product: CASSLSAGDREQYF.